The 17 T cell receptor beta chains given below trace back to one sample, sequenced in a study of monozygotic twins with inflammatory bowel disease. TCRdb processed the 5' RACE reads again and assigns one entry to each CDR3 protein, with no DNA. In all, the sample yields about 160,000 distinct CDR3 sequences. Sequenced material: blood. These receptors were collected from a human donor with ulcerative colitis or Crohn's disease, or a healthy co-twin of an affected twin (not recorded which).

J is TRBJ2-3 and V is TRBV7-2; TCRdb's D gene call, TRBD2, goes unchecked for lack of DNA. CDR3 length: 16 residues. The germline V gene has CDR1 SGHTA and CDR2 FQGNSA. CDR3: CASSLGASGNTDTQYF.

The chain employs TRBV20-1 and TRBJ1-1. The germline CDR1 and CDR2 sequences are DFQATT and SNEGSKA (reference sequence). CDR3 size: 13 residues. The CDR3 sequence is CSASIAWGTEAFF.

The chain employs TRBV7-9 and TRBJ2-7; with no DNA, the TCRdb D assignment of TRBD2 cannot be verified. The CDR3 extends over 14 amino acids. Per the germline V gene, CDR1 is SEHNR and CDR2 is FQNEAQ (reference sequence). The chain's CDR3 is CATSRLAGSGEQYF.

The chain carries TRBV12-3 or TRBV12-4 and TRBJ1-5; with no DNA, the TCRdb D assignment of TRBD1 cannot be verified. The CDR3 contains 15 residues. CDR3 loop: CASSLRQGIGQPQHF.

V gene TRBV5-1 combines with J gene TRBJ2-7; as DNA is missing, the TRBD2 call by TCRdb cannot be tested. Germline CDR1 is SGHRS and CDR2 is YFSETQ. The CDR3 runs to 15 residues. CDR3 region: CASSLGPGVEYEQYF.

The gene calls are TRBV3-1 and TRBJ2-3; TCRdb's D call, TRBD2, is unchecked because there is no DNA. There are 15 residues in the CDR3. Germline V gene lookup returns CDR1 LGHDT and CDR2 YNNKEL (reference sequence). Here the CDR3 reads CASSPTREITDTQYF.

The chain links TRBV5-1 to TRBJ2-3; TCRdb picks TRBD2, but there is no DNA to check that call. Germline CDR1 SGHRS, CDR2 YFSETQ. This CDR3 has 14 amino acids. The CDR3 protein is CASSLVGTEFELYF.

The chain combines TRBV6-6 with TRBJ1-2. This CDR3 spans 11 amino acids. The germline CDR1 and CDR2 sequences are MNHNY and SVGAGI (reference sequence). This CDR3 reads CATALSYGYTF.

This chain joins TRBV28 and TRBJ2-3; the D call from TCRdb, TRBD1, cannot be confirmed without DNA. CDR1 and CDR2 from the germline V gene are MDHEN and SYDVKM. The CDR3 has 16 residues. CDR3 sequence reads: CASSLKYPPTADTQYF.

This CDR3 is CASSLEGTSGRMGETQYF. The chain employs TRBV6-5 and TRBJ2-5; the TCRdb D gene call, TRBD2, has no DNA to confirm it. Germline loops: CDR1 MNHEY, CDR2 SVGAGI. The CDR3 is 18 amino acids.

The chain has TRBV2 and TRBJ2-7; with no DNA, the TCRdb D assignment of TRBD1 cannot be verified. The CDR3 sequence is 12 residues long. From germline, CDR1 is SNHLY and CDR2 FYNNEI. The CDR3 spells CASSGPGQPPYF.

The V call is TRBV5-1, the J call TRBJ2-2; TCRdb gives TRBD1 as the D gene, but with no DNA this cannot be confirmed. CDR3 length: 15 amino acids. From germline, CDR1 is SGHRS and CDR2 YFSETQ. The CDR3 region is CASSSGQGLTGELFF.

V gene TRBV5-1 combines with J gene TRBJ2-1; TCRdb gives TRBD1 as the D gene, but with no DNA this cannot be confirmed. The germline gives CDR1 SGHRS, CDR2 YFSETQ. This CDR3 is built from 11 residues. The CDR3 loop reads CASSFGREQFF.

This sequence joins TRBV5-6 and TRBJ2-2. CDR1 and CDR2 (germline): SGHDT, YYEEEE. This CDR3 has 12 residues. This CDR3 is CASGLSAGELFF.

The chain employs TRBV6-1 and TRBJ1-4; TCRdb returns TRBD1, unconfirmable since there is no DNA. The CDR3 totals 16 residues. Per the germline V gene, CDR1 is MNHNS and CDR2 is SASEGT. The CDR3 sequence is CASRETGGSTNEKLFF.

The CDR3 spells CASSDGQGTDTQYF. This sequence joins TRBV6-4 and TRBJ2-3; TCRdb selects TRBD1, and the lack of DNA leaves this call unchecked. Germline V gives CDR1 MRHNA, CDR2 SNTAGT. This CDR3 comprises 14 residues.

This sequence joins TRBV20-1 and TRBJ2-3; lacking DNA, the TRBD1 call made by TCRdb goes unchecked. The length of the CDR3 is 13 residues. CDR1 is DFQATT, CDR2 SNEGSKA, per germline (reference sequence). This chain's CDR3 is CSARRGDTDTQYF.